The T cell receptor beta chain described here comes from a study of blood T cell repertoires in COVID-19. Per the germline V gene, CDR1 is SGHNT and CDR2 is YYREEE (reference sequence). V shed 3 bases and J 7 bases; nucleotides not matched to a gene: 5. The CDR3 is made up of 14 amino acids. TCRdb keeps only in-frame clones here, not all; method: immunoSEQ multiplex PCR. The sample has tens of thousands of clones, about 89% seen once. Sample: peripheral blood. This sequence was found in a man aged 55 to 70 with acute or convalescent COVID-19. V and J are TRBV5-4 and TRBJ2-1, with 9 bases fitting TRBD1. The DNA of the CDR3 is TGTGCCAGCAGCTCGGACAGGGGACCGAATGAGCAGTTCTTC. Translated, it gives CASSSDRGPNEQFF.